The T cell receptor (beta chain) under discussion was sequenced for a study of Tregs in tolerant kidney transplant recipients. The method was immunoSEQ multiplex PCR; TCRdb's version includes in-frame clones alone and lacks a portion of them. The repertoire includes fewer than 80,000 clones, approximately 91% of them detected once, and nearly 0.4% sits in the top ten. This clone turned up a few times. Trimming pared 4 bases from V and 2 bases from J, leaving 12 bases between. CDR1 SGHNT and CDR2 YYREEE come from the germline V gene (reference sequence). This CDR3 is built from 15 residues. Sequencing was performed on CD4+ T cells from blood, taken before the transplant. The TCR comes from a human donor who received a combined kidney and bone marrow transplant. V gene TRBV5-4 combines with J gene TRBJ2-2; tentatively, D is TRBD2 (6 bases). CDR3 bases: TGTGCCAGCAGCGGCGGGACTTTAAACACCGGGGAGCTGTTTTTT. Protein sequence: CASSGGTLNTGELFF.